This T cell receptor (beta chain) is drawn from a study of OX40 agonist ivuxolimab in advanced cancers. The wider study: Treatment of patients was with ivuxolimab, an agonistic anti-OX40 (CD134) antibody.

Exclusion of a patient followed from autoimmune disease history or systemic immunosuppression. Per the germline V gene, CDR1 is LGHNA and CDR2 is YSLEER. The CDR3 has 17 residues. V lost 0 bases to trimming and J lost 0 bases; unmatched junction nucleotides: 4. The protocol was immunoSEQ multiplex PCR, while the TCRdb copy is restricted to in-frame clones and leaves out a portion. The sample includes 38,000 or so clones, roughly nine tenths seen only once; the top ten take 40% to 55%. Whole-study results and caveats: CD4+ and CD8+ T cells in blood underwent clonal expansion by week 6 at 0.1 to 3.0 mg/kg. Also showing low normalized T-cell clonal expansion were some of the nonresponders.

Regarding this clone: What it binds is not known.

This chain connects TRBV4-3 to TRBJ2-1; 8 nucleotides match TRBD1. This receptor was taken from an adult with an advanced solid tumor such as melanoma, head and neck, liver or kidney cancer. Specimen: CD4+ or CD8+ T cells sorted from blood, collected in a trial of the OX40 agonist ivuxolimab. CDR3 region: CASSQDDTGGSYNEQFF. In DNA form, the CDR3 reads TGCGCCAGCAGCCAAGATGATACAGGGGGCTCCTACAATGAGCAGTTCTTC.